These 3 T cell receptor beta chains were all obtained from the same sample, sequenced in a study of cytomegalovirus exposure and HLA in healthy donors. Researchers ran the PCR with 60 Vbeta and 13 Jbeta primers. TCRdb keeps only in-frame clones here, not all; method: immunoSEQ multiplex PCR. Among about 100,000 clones, roughly three quarters were seen once, and the ten largest hold approximately 3.9%. The source material was PBMCs. The source of these receptors is a woman between 40 and 50 years old in good health and CMV-seronegative.

This chain uses TRBV7-8 with TRBJ2-7, with 11 bases matching TRBD2. The ends lost 5 bases at V and 0 bases at J; junction bases unmatched: 3. Germline V CDR1 and CDR2: SGHVS, FQNEAQ. This CDR3 has 15 amino acids. This chain's CDR3 is CASSRTSGGSYEQYF. CDR3 DNA sequence: TGTGCCAGCAGCCGTACTAGCGGGGGCTCCTACGAGCAGTACTTC.

CDR3 region: CASRWTSGGLEFF. The CDR3 nucleotides are TGTGCCAGCAGGTGGACTAGCGGGGGGTTGGAGTTCTTC. The chain has TRBV2 and TRBJ2-1, with 14 bases fitting TRBD2. Germline CDR1 SNHLY, CDR2 FYNNEI. V shed 6 bases and J 14 bases; nucleotides not matched to a gene: 6. The CDR3 is 13 amino acids.

The chain joins TRBV13 to TRBJ2-5, with 7 positions matching TRBD1. The CDR3 runs 16 residues. CDR1 PRHDT and CDR2 FYEKMQ come from the germline V gene (reference sequence). Unmatched junction bases numbered 6, after V lost 0 bases and J lost 2 bases. DNA for the CDR3: TGTGCCAGCAGCTTAGGACCCACAGGGGTACAAGAGACCCAGTACTTC. This codes for CASSLGPTGVQETQYF.